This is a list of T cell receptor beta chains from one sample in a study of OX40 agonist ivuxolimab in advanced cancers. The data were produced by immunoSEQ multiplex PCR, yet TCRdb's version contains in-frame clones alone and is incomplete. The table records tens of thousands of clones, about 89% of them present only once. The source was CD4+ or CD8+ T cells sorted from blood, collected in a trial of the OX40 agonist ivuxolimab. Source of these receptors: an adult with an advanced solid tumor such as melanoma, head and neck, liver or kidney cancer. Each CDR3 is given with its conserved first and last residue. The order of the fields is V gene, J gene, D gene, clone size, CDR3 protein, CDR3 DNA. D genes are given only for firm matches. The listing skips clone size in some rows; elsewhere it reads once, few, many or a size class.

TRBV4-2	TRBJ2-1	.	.	CASSFGQYNEQFF	TGTGCCAGCAGCTTTGGACAGTACAATGAGCAGTTCTTC
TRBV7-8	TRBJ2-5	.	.	CASSTRTDQETQYF	TGTGCCAGCAGCACCCGGACCGACCAAGAGACCCAGTACTTC
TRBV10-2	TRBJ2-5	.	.	CASSDRWEETQYF	TGCGCCAGCAGCGACAGGTGGGAGGAGACCCAGTACTTC
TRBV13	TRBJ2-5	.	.	CASSSLGHSLETQYF	TGTGCCAGCAGTAGCCTAGGACATTCTTTAGAGACCCAGTACTTC
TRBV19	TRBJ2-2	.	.	CASSISGWSYTGELFF	TGTGCCAGTAGTATATCGGGGTGGTCCTACACCGGGGAGCTGTTTTTT
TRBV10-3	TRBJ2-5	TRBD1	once	CAISESPGQGQETQYF	TGTGCCATCAGTGAGTCCCCGGGACAGGGGCAAGAGACCCAGTACTTC
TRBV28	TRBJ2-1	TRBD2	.	CASSLASGRSYNEQFF	TGTGCCAGCAGTTTAGCTAGCGGGAGGTCCTACAATGAGCAGTTCTTC
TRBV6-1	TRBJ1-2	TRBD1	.	CASSATGQGAGYTF	TGTGCCAGCAGTGCGACGGGACAGGGGGCTGGCTACACCTTC
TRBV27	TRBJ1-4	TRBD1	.	CASSLPRDRAPINEKLFF	TGTGCCAGCAGTCTTCCGCGGGACAGGGCCCCAATTAATGAAAAACTGTTTTTT
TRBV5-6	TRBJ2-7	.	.	CASSLFSGAASYEQYF	TGTGCCAGCAGCTTGTTTTCCGGGGCCGCTTCCTACGAGCAGTACTTC
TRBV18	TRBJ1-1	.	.	CASSPEGDIRDTEAFF	TGTGCCAGCTCACCAGAGGGGGACATAAGGGACACTGAAGCTTTCTTT
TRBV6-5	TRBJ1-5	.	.	CASSYPYQPQHF	TGTGCCAGCAGTTACCCATATCAGCCCCAGCATTTT
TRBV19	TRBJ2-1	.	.	CASSTLLTNEQFF	TGTGCCAGTAGTACCCTCCTTACCAATGAGCAGTTCTTC
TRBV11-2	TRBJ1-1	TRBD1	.	CASSPSGTGGLWEAFF	TGTGCCAGCAGCCCCTCCGGGACAGGGGGTCTTTGGGAAGCTTTCTTT
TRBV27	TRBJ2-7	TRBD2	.	CASSTGLAGIYEQYF	TGTGCCAGCAGTACAGGACTAGCGGGGATCTACGAGCAGTACTTC
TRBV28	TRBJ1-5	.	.	CASSLGQGNQPQHF	TGTGCCAGCAGTTTAGGCCAGGGGAATCAGCCCCAGCATTTT
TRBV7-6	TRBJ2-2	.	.	CASSLGQGSGELFF	TGTGCCAGCAGCTTAGGTCAGGGGTCCGGGGAGCTGTTTTTT